This T cell receptor beta chain was recovered during a study of CD8 T cells in ankylosing spondylitis. Study-wide points: Typical of ankylosing spondylitis blood, it appeared, was a TCR beta motif of about eight highly homologous variants. Earlier studies detected some motif variants in reactive arthritis synovial fluid and blood. Disease-linked clones were reportedly significantly enriched in matched ankylosing spondylitis synovial fluid.

This clonotype was seen repeatedly, ten times or more. The antigen is undetermined. TCRdb re-derived calls from the 5' RACE reads in MiXCR, one entry per CDR3 protein. This table holds tens of thousands of distinct CDR3 sequences, 6.2% found once. Trimming pared 4 bases from V and 0 bases from J, leaving 17 bases between. This CDR3 is built from 17 residues. Germline lookup yields CDR1 SGHTA and CDR2 FQGNSA. J is TRBJ2-3 and V is TRBV7-2; D call uncertain. Sequenced sample: synovial fluid, either unsorted or a sorted T cell fraction (not recorded which). This sequence originates from a male donor with ankylosing spondylitis. The CDR3 reads CASSSTPLTTSTDTQYF. As DNA, the CDR3 is TGTGCCAGCAGCTCTACACCACTAACCACTAGCACAGATACGCAGTATTTT.